This TCR beta chain was found in a study of T cell responses to AZD1222 COVID-19 vaccine. Whole-study results and caveats: All repertoire sampling was performed exclusively after the peak T cell response. Baseline seropositives among AZD1222 recipients totaled only 5 to 7. Increased Spike-specific TCR breadth and depth were observed after two AZD1222 doses. Donors were largely white British and mainly female; clonal diversity was possibly underestimated.

TCRdb keeps only in-frame clones here, not all; method: immunoSEQ multiplex PCR. In the table there are approximately 100,000 clones, 90% of which are singletons. Turning to this clone: What it recognizes is unknown.

The sample in question was peripheral blood, obtained on day 0 of AZD1222 vaccination. The clonotype originates from an adult in good health.

The CDR3 spells CASSSPQGGQPQHF. DNA for the CDR3: TGTGCCAGCAGCTCCCCACAGGGAGGGCAGCCCCAGCATTTT. This sequence joins TRBV6-5 and TRBJ1-5, with D tentatively TRBD1 (6 bases). Trimming shortened V by 6 bases and J by 7 bases, and 16 bases separated the two germline ends. In germline, CDR1 is MNHEY, CDR2 SVGAGI. This CDR3 has 14 amino acids.